These T cell receptor beta chains were read from a single sample in a study of T cell responses to AZD1222 COVID-19 vaccine. Sequenced by immunoSEQ multiplex PCR; TCRdb stores in-frame clones only, minus some. Here the sample spans 160,000 or so clones, 90% to 95% being singletons. This specimen consisted of peripheral blood, obtained on day 0 of AZD1222 vaccination. The receptors were sampled from an adult in good health. Both conserved end residues are part of each CDR3. A D gene is named only where the DNA matches it firmly. Expanded clones get a size class; other rows say once, few or many, or leave the size out.

abundance	d_gene	v_gene	j_gene	CDR3aa	CDR3nt
-	TRBD2	TRBV27	TRBJ2-2	CASSVGRGSGELFF	TGTGCCAGCAGTGTGGGGAGGGGCAGCGGGGAGCTGTTTTTT
-	TRBD2	TRBV27	TRBJ2-7	CASSLREGSYEQYF	TGTGCCAGCAGTTTAAGGGAGGGGTCCTACGAGCAGTACTTC
few	-	TRBV28	TRBJ1-5	CASSLLGTRANQPQHF	TGTGCCAGCAGTTTATTAGGTACCAGGGCCAATCAGCCCCAGCATTTT
-	TRBD1	TRBV7-2	TRBJ2-7	CASSPPTGVHEQYF	TGTGCCAGCAGCCCTCCTACAGGGGTCCACGAGCAGTACTTC
-	TRBD2	TRBV7-6	TRBJ2-3	CASSQTSGGTDTQYF	TGTGCCAGCAGCCAAACTAGCGGGGGCACAGATACGCAGTATTTT
-	TRBD1	TRBV25-1	TRBJ1-6	CASSESNRGNSPLHF	TGTGCCAGCAGTGAATCAAACAGGGGAAATTCACCCCTCCACTTT
-	TRBD2	TRBV29-1	TRBJ2-5	CSVEVAGYQETQYF	TGCAGCGTTGAGGTAGCGGGGTACCAAGAGACCCAGTACTTC
-	-	TRBV19	TRBJ1-1	CASTFGGSSLEAFF	TGTGCCAGTACCTTCGGGGGCAGCAGCCTTGAAGCTTTCTTT
-	TRBD2	TRBV6-5	TRBJ2-1	CASSFGTSRNEQFF	TGTGCCAGCAGTTTCGGGACTAGCCGGAATGAGCAGTTCTTC
-	-	TRBV10-3	TRBJ2-1	CAISLSGDEQFF	TGTGCCATCAGTCTTAGTGGGGATGAGCAGTTCTTC
-	-	TRBV3-1/TRBV3-2	TRBJ1-4	CASSQDPHTLTEKLFF	TGTGCCAGCAGCCAAGATCCACACACACTAACGGAAAAACTGTTTTTT
-	TRBD2	TRBV11-2	TRBJ2-3	CASSLISGSTDTQYF	TGTGCCAGCAGCTTAATTAGCGGGAGCACAGATACGCAGTATTTT
-	-	TRBV30	TRBJ2-3	CALGGGVADTQYF	TGTGCCCTCGGGGGCGGGGTGGCAGATACGCAGTATTTT
-	TRBD1	TRBV7-9	TRBJ1-2	CASSSMDRGMRYTF	TGTGCCAGCAGCTCGATGGACAGGGGAATGCGCTACACCTTC
-	-	TRBV5-4	TRBJ1-1	CASSPMHYDANTEAFF	TGTGCCAGCAGCCCGATGCACTACGACGCGAACACTGAAGCTTTCTTT
-	-	TRBV19	TRBJ1-1	CASSIGQPNTEAFF	TGTGCCAGTAGTATTGGTCAGCCGAACACTGAAGCTTTCTTT
-	-	TRBV21-1	TRBJ2-1	CASSRAPRCPQFF	TGTGCCAGCAGCAGAGCCCCCCGGTGTCCGCAGTTCTTC
-	-	TRBV19	TRBJ1-6	CARTVAAYNSPLHF	TGTGCCCGTACGGTCGCCGCTTATAATTCACCCCTCCACTTT
-	-	TRBV18	TRBJ2-3	CASSTTPPWDDTDTQYF	TGTGCCAGCTCAACGACTCCACCCTGGGACGACACAGATACGCAGTATTTT
-	-	TRBV10-3	TRBJ2-7	CAIRSNRPRREGGGYEQYF	TGTGCCATCAGAAGTAACCGGCCCAGGAGAGAAGGGGGGGGCTACGAGCAGTACTTC
-	-	TRBV30	TRBJ1-3	CAWSFGGPGNTIYF	TGTGCCTGGAGTTTTGGAGGTCCTGGAAACACCATATATTTT
-	-	TRBV3-1/TRBV3-2	TRBJ2-7	CASSQEGEQYF	TGTGCCAGCAGCCAAGAGGGCGAGCAGTACTTC
-	TRBD1	TRBV18	TRBJ2-5	CASSPKSRDRQETQYF	TGTGCCAGCTCACCTAAGAGCCGGGACAGACAAGAGACCCAGTACTTC
once	TRBD1	TRBV16	TRBJ1-2	CASSRRDRRTYGYTF	TGTGCCAGCAGCCGCCGGGACAGGCGGACCTATGGCTACACCTTC
-	-	TRBV5-4	TRBJ1-2	CASSPASRDLNGYTF	TGTGCCAGCAGCCCCGCATCGCGGGACCTCAATGGCTACACCTTC
-	-	TRBV23-1	TRBJ2-7	CASSQIQEAVSSYEQYF	TGCGCCAGCAGTCAGATCCAGGAGGCCGTAAGTTCCTACGAGCAGTACTTC
few	-	TRBV2	TRBJ1-5	CASSEMEDNQPQHF	TGTGCCAGCAGTGAGATGGAAGACAATCAGCCCCAGCATTTT
-	-	TRBV15	TRBJ2-7	CATSRDYGTSSSYEQYF	TGTGCCACCAGCAGAGATTACGGGACTTCCAGCTCCTACGAGCAGTACTTC
-	TRBD1	TRBV30	TRBJ1-5	CAWSGQGGPQPQHF	TGTGCCTGGAGTGGACAGGGGGGTCCTCAGCCCCAGCATTTT
-	-	TRBV19	TRBJ1-6	CASSIEGIGYNSPLHF	TGTGCCAGTAGTATAGAAGGGATTGGATATAATTCACCCCTCCACTTT
-	-	TRBV5-1	TRBJ1-1	CASSLVAGGGAFF	TGCGCCAGCAGCTTGGTCGCAGGCGGTGGAGCTTTCTTT
-	-	TRBV2	TRBJ2-2	CASSESSVNTGELFF	TGTGCCAGCAGTGAGTCTAGCGTGAACACCGGGGAGCTGTTTTTT
-	TRBD1	TRBV7-9	TRBJ2-3	CASSGPQGPSGTDTQYF	TGTGCCAGCAGCGGACCACAGGGGCCCTCTGGCACAGATACGCAGTATTTT
-	TRBD1	TRBV5-6	TRBJ1-3	CASSRAGTGSGNTIYF	TGTGCCAGCAGCCGTGCCGGGACAGGGAGTGGAAACACCATATATTTT
-	TRBD1	TRBV5-1	TRBJ1-2	CASSLAAGTGSIYGYTF	TGCGCCAGCAGCTTGGCCGCGGGGACAGGGAGTATCTATGGCTACACCTTC
-	-	TRBV4-2	TRBJ2-1	CASSQVEGGPYNEQFF	TGTGCCAGCAGCCAAGTTGAGGGGGGCCCTTACAATGAGCAGTTCTTC
-	TRBD2	TRBV9	TRBJ2-1	CARNPIRTSGRLIEQFF	TGTGCCCGCAACCCCATTAGGACTAGCGGGAGATTGATTGAGCAGTTCTTC
few	-	TRBV6-5	TRBJ2-3	CASSYSGGLADTQYF	TGTGCCAGCAGTTACTCGGGGGGGCTGGCAGATACGCAGTATTTT
-	TRBD2	TRBV2	TRBJ2-7	CASSIAGGLSYEQYF	TGTGCCAGCAGTATAGCGGGAGGTCTTTCGTACGAGCAGTACTTC
-	TRBD1	TRBV5-1	TRBJ1-6	CASSRDRGNSPLHF	TGCGCCAGCAGCAGGGACAGGGGGAATTCACCCCTCCACTTT
-	-	TRBV11-2	TRBJ2-3	CASSLEGLTDTQYF	TGTGCCAGCAGCTTAGAGGGTCTCACAGATACGCAGTATTTT
-	-	TRBV6-6	TRBJ2-5	CASSYSQETQYF	TGTGCCAGCAGTTACTCGCAAGAGACCCAGTACTTC
-	-	TRBV6-5	TRBJ1-1	CASSSKTGVNTEAFF	TGTGCCAGCAGTTCCAAGACAGGAGTGAACACTGAAGCTTTCTTT
-	-	TRBV5-1	TRBJ2-5	CASSLLRQETQYF	TGCGCCAGCAGCTTACTACGGCAAGAGACCCAGTACTTC
-	TRBD2	TRBV10-2	TRBJ2-2	CASGTSGTAGTGELFF	TGCGCCAGCGGGACTAGCGGGACGGCAGGCACCGGGGAGCTGTTTTTT
-	TRBD1	TRBV27	TRBJ1-5	CASSPPGTGDQPQHF	TGTGCCAGCAGTCCACCCGGTACAGGGGATCAGCCCCAGCATTTT
-	-	TRBV5-4	TRBJ1-1	CASSSWRGRNTEAFF	TGTGCCAGCAGCTCGTGGCGAGGGAGGAACACTGAAGCTTTCTTT
-	TRBD1	TRBV18	TRBJ2-7	CASSPSGTGLNEQYF	TGTGCCAGCTCACCGTCCGGGACAGGGTTGAACGAGCAGTACTTC
once	TRBD1	TRBV3-1/TRBV3-2	TRBJ1-4	CASSQGDRGLNEKLFF	TGTGCCAGCAGCCAAGGGGACAGGGGGCTTAATGAAAAACTGTTTTTT
-	-	TRBV2	TRBJ2-7	CASSVSGPTSRF	TGTGCCAGCAGTGTTTCTGGCCCCACCTCCCGCTTC
-	TRBD1	TRBV3-1/TRBV3-2	TRBJ1-2	CASSQGTGDIYGYTF	TGTGCCAGCAGCCAAGGGACAGGGGATATCTATGGCTACACCTTC